What follows describes a single TCR beta chain. The data belong to a study of T cell changes during pregnancy in multiple sclerosis. From germline, CDR1 is SGHAT and CDR2 FQNNGV. The ends were cut back, 3 bases at V and 1 base at J, with 12 bases in the middle. The CDR3 length is 15 residues. Some clones are missing from TCRdb's copy, which holds only in-frame ones; the method was immunoSEQ multiplex PCR. The table lists approximately 30,000 clones, about nine tenths of them singletons. This chain joins TRBV11-2 and TRBJ1-1; no firm D call. The TCR sequence derives from a female donor with multiple sclerosis, enrolled in a pregnancy study. This specimen consisted of CD8+ T cells from peripheral blood mononuclear cells, obtained in the second trimester of pregnancy. In DNA, the CDR3 is TGTGCCAGCAGCTTGCCGCGGGGAGAGAACACTGAAGCTTTCTTT. This encodes CASSLPRGENTEAFF.